The rows below give T cell receptor beta chains drawn from one sample of a study of T cell clones after liver transplantation. The protocol was immunoSEQ multiplex PCR, while the TCRdb copy is restricted to in-frame clones and leaves out a portion. The profile covers about 74,000 clones, with under 90% appearing a single time and about 0.6% taken by the ten largest. This specimen consisted of CD4+ T cells from blood, obtained before liver transplant. These receptor sequences come from a human donor who received a liver transplant. Both conserved end residues are part of each CDR3. A D gene is named only where the DNA matches it firmly. Some rows have no size entry. The others give once, few or many, or a class for an expanded clone.

clone_size | j_call | d_call | v_call | cdr3_nt | cdr3_aa
NA | TRBJ1-3 | NA | TRBV28 | TGTGCCAGCAATGATCAGGGGCGGAGGGCTGGAAACACCATATATTTT | CASNDQGRRAGNTIYF
NA | TRBJ2-1 | TRBD2 | TRBV7-6 | TGTGCCAGCAGCTCCCACGCCCCAGCGGGAGGGGGGAACGAGCAGTTCTTC | CASSSHAPAGGGNEQFF
NA | TRBJ2-5 | NA | TRBV27 | TGTGCCAGCAGTTTTAAGGAGAGAGAGACCCAGTACTTC | CASSFKERETQYF
once | TRBJ2-5 | TRBD2 | TRBV5-1 | TGCGCCAGCAGCCCCACCCTAGCGGGAGTCGAGGAGACCCAGTACTTC | CASSPTLAGVEETQYF
once | TRBJ2-5 | TRBD1 | TRBV28 | TGTGCCAGCAGTCTGGGAGGACAGGGTGGGACCCAGTACTTC | CASSLGGQGGTQYF
few | TRBJ2-3 | TRBD2 | TRBV10-3 | TGTGCCATCACCAGGACTAGCGGTACAGATACGCAGTATTTT | CAITRTSGTDTQYF
NA | TRBJ2-5 | NA | TRBV5-4 | TGTGCCAGCAGCTTGGCGGGGCCCGAGACCCAGTACTTC | CASSLAGPETQYF
NA | TRBJ1-2 | NA | TRBV28 | TGTGCCAGCAGTTTCAAACGGGGCTATGGCTACACCTTC | CASSFKRGYGYTF
NA | TRBJ1-4 | NA | TRBV7-2 | TGTGCCAGCAGCTTAGCCCAGGGTAGTGAAAAACTGTTTTTT | CASSLAQGSEKLFF
few | TRBJ1-1 | NA | TRBV19 | TGTGCCAGTACCCTAGCCCGGGACGGAGCCACTGAAGCTTTCTTT | CASTLARDGATEAFF
NA | TRBJ1-2 | TRBD1 | TRBV28 | TGTGCCAGCCGCGACAGGGGCGGGCTTTATGGCTACACCTTC | CASRDRGGLYGYTF
NA | TRBJ1-1 | NA | TRBV12-5 | TGTGCTAGTGGCCACAGTGACACTGAAGCTTTCTTT | CASGHSDTEAFF
NA | TRBJ2-1 | TRBD2 | TRBV5-4 | TGTGCCAGCAGCTTAACTAGCGGCTCCTACAATGAGCAGTTCTTC | CASSLTSGSYNEQFF
few | TRBJ1-3 | NA | TRBV19 | TGTGCCAGTAGTATGAATACAGACTCTGGAAACACCATATATTTT | CASSMNTDSGNTIYF
NA | TRBJ2-7 | NA | TRBV27 | TGTGCCAGCAGCCCATCCTGGGGGGCGGGGACCTACGAGCAGTACTTC | CASSPSWGAGTYEQYF
NA | TRBJ1-1 | NA | TRBV28 | TGTGCCAGCAGTGCAGCAGGGAGCATGAACACTGAAGCTTTCTTT | CASSAAGSMNTEAFF
few | TRBJ2-3 | TRBD2 | TRBV2 | TGTGCCAGCAGTGCACTAGCGGGATTTGGGGACCTGGGTACGCAGTATTTT | CASSALAGFGDLGTQYF
NA | TRBJ1-1 | TRBD1 | TRBV6-5 | TGTGCCAGCAGCGTGACAGGGTCTGACACTGAAGCTTTCTTT | CASSVTGSDTEAFF
once | TRBJ2-1 | TRBD2 | TRBV19 | TGTGCCAGTGCGGGAGAAATCCACGGTGAGCAGTTCTTC | CASAGEIHGEQFF
NA | TRBJ2-7 | NA | TRBV6-6 | TGTGCCAGCAGTTACTCGGGGGGCGGCGAGCAGTACTTC | CASSYSGGGEQYF
few | TRBJ1-4 | NA | TRBV28 | TGTGCCAGCAACCTGGAGGGAGCTAATGAAAAACTGTTTTTT | CASNLEGANEKLFF
NA | TRBJ2-3 | TRBD2 | TRBV19 | TGTGCCACCCAAGGGACTAGCGGATTCACAGATACGCAGTATTTT | CATQGTSGFTDTQYF
NA | TRBJ2-7 | NA | TRBV5-6 | TGTGCCAGCAGTTTGGGACCTAGCCACGAGCAGTACTTC | CASSLGPSHEQYF
NA | TRBJ2-7 | NA | TRBV7-9 | TGTGCCAGCAGCTTAGCGTGGCGGGCAGGGCGGACCGAGCAGTACTTC | CASSLAWRAGRTEQYF
NA | TRBJ2-1 | TRBD2 | TRBV29-1 | TGCAGCGTTGTATATAGCGGGAGCTTCGGAGGGACCAATGAGCAGTTCTTC | CSVVYSGSFGGTNEQFF